These 14 T cell receptor beta chains came from one sample sequenced in a study of T cells in Graves' hyperthyroidism and ophthalmopathy. Amplified TCR beta CDR3 regions came from RNA transcripts. HTBI primers were used for first-round RT-PCR of the TCR CDR3. TCRdb called the multiplex PCR reads again in MiXCR, with one record for every CDR3 protein. The sample records approximately 600,000 distinct CDR3 sequences, around 21% being singletons. The sample taken for sequencing was blood. These receptors were collected from a man aged 25-40 years with Graves' ophthalmopathy.

This clonotype was found many times. In DNA form, the CDR3 reads TGTGCCAGCAGTTACGACAGCATGAACACTGAAGCTTTCTTT. Protein product: CASSYDSMNTEAFF. This chain joins TRBV28 and TRBJ1-1; tentatively, D is TRBD1 (5 bases). The V and J ends lost 4 bases and 0 bases respectively, with 9 bases between them. Germline loops: CDR1 MDHEN, CDR2 SYDVKM. The CDR3 contains 14 residues.

V gene TRBV10-3 combines with J gene TRBJ2-7; no clear D gene. Trimming removed 6 bases from V and 2 bases from J, with 5 bases in between. CDR1 is ENHRY and CDR2 is SYGVKD in the germline V gene. The CDR3 runs to 11 residues. The CDR3 sequence: CAIRDAYEQYF. The CDR3 coding sequence is TGTGCCATCAGGGATGCCTACGAGCAGTACTTC.

In this sample, this clonotype turned up a few times. V and J are TRBV7-2 and TRBJ2-1; D not resolved. From germline, CDR1 is SGHTA and CDR2 FQGNSA. CDR3 length: 14 amino acids. The V end lost 5 bases, the J end lost 0 bases, and 8 bases lay between the germline ends. CDR3 in amino acids: CASSIQSSYNEQFF. DNA of the CDR3: TGTGCCAGCAGCATACAGAGCTCCTACAATGAGCAGTTCTTC.

This clonotype appeared many times. The chain recombines TRBV7-2 with TRBJ2-5; a weak D match, TRBD1 (5 bases). From germline, CDR1 is SGHTA and CDR2 FQGNSA. There are 14 residues in the CDR3. Trimming left V 0 bases short and J 4 bases short, with 9 bases between. The CDR3 DNA reads as TGTGCCAGCAGCTTAGCAGGGGCAGGAGAGACCCAGTACTTC. As protein: CASSLAGAGETQYF.

There are a few counts of this clonotype. This chain connects TRBV6-1 to TRBJ2-7, with TRBD2 matching 8 bases. Germline loops: CDR1 MNHNS, CDR2 SASEGT. The CDR3 runs 15 residues. Trimming at V came to 8 bases and at J to 7 bases, leaving 16 bases not matched to a gene. CDR3 loop: CASQVGAGGPGEQYF. CDR3 sequence (DNA): TGTGCCAGCCAGGTCGGGGCGGGAGGCCCAGGGGAGCAGTACTTC.

The chain employs TRBV6-1 and TRBJ1-6; perhaps TRBD1 as D (5 bases). The CDR3 is 14 amino acids. Germline V gene lookup returns CDR1 MNHNS and CDR2 SASEGT. Between the trimmed V and J ends, which lost 5 bases and 5 bases, there was a span of 10 bases. In DNA, the CDR3 is TGTGCCAGCAGTCGGGACCGGAATAATTCACCCCTCCACTTT. It codes for CASSRDRNNSPLHF.

This clonotype was recorded at least ten times. The chain employs TRBV28 and TRBJ2-2; TRBD2 matches 7 bases. The CDR3 contains 19 residues. Germline trimming cut 3 bases from V and 0 bases from J; bases unmatched to any gene: 13. Germline V gives CDR1 MDHEN, CDR2 SYDVKM. CDR3 residues: CASSLNWLAETTNTGELFF. CDR3 DNA: TGTGCCAGCAGTTTGAATTGGCTAGCGGAAACTACGAACACCGGGGAGCTGTTTTTT. The variable domain in full, with the rest retrieved from reference TRBV28 and TRBJ2-2, is DVKVTQSSRYLVKRTGEKVFLECVQDMDHENMFWYRQDPGLGLRLIYFSYDVKMKEKGDIPEGYSVSREKKERFSLILESASTNQTSMYLCASSLNWLAETTNTGELFFGEGSRLTVL.

V and J are TRBV9 and TRBJ2-1; D is perhaps TRBD2 (6 bases). The V gene's germline CDR1 is SGDLS and CDR2 YYNGEE. V was cut by 0 bases and J by 9 bases, with 13 bases left in between. There are 14 residues in the CDR3. CDR3 loop: CASSVEGGVGEQFF. As DNA, the CDR3 is TGTGCCAGCAGCGTAGAAGGAGGGGTCGGTGAGCAGTTCTTC.

This clonotype was counted between two and nine times. This sequence joins TRBV5-1 and TRBJ1-1; D gene ambiguous. CDR3 length: 18 residues. Germline loops: CDR1 SGHRS, CDR2 YFSETQ. The V gene lost 0 bases and the J gene lost 0 bases, with 18 bases spanning the gap. CDR3 sequence: CASSLAIRTRSMNTEAFF. In DNA, the CDR3 is TGCGCCAGCAGCTTGGCCATCAGGACCCGATCTATGAACACTGAAGCTTTCTTT.

This clonotype was seen a single time. The gene calls are TRBV2 and TRBJ1-5; D remains unclear. Germline CDR1 and CDR2: SNHLY and FYNNEI. The CDR3 is 15 amino acids. V lost 4 bases, J lost 0 bases, and 10 bases lay in between. CDR3 DNA: TGTGCCAGCAGTGTCAGGCAGCCTAGCAATCAGCCCCAGCATTTT. Translation gives CASSVRQPSNQPQHF.

Comments on this clonotype: A single base separates this from a much larger clone, so it may be a read error. The rearrangement joins TRBV20-1 to TRBJ2-1; TRBD2 is a possible D gene (6 bases). Germline V gene lookup returns CDR1 DFQATT and CDR2 SNEGSKA (reference sequence). The CDR3 covers 17 residues. With 0 bases removed from V and 8 bases from J, the gap between germline ends came to 23 bases. The CDR3 sequence is CSARDCSGSGVGYEQFF. CDR3 DNA sequence: TGCAGTGCTAGAGATTGTAGTGGTAGCGGTGTAGGGTATGAGCAGTTCTTC.

This clonotype was counted many times. The chain is built from TRBV28 and TRBJ1-1; 12 bases align to TRBD1. The CDR3 covers 16 residues. Germline loops: CDR1 MDHEN, CDR2 SYDVKM. The V gene end was trimmed by 5 bases and the J gene end by 5 bases; junction bases not matched to a gene: 9. The CDR3 sequence is CASSRRRDRGPTEAFF. The DNA for the CDR3 is TGTGCCAGCAGTCGAAGACGGGACAGGGGGCCGACTGAAGCTTTCTTT.

There are a few counts of this clonotype. CDR3 bases: TGTGCCAGCAGTTACTCAGGGACGGGACTCGCAGATACGCAGTATTTT. Protein product: CASSYSGTGLADTQYF. The rearrangement links TRBV11-2 to TRBJ2-3; a weak D match, TRBD2 (6 bases). The germline gives CDR1 SGHAT, CDR2 FQNNGV. The length of the CDR3 is 16 residues. V was clipped by 6 bases and J by 4 bases, with 20 bases between them.

This clonotype has only a few counts. The chain couples TRBV6-2 or TRBV6-3 to TRBJ2-1; D is unclear. Germline CDR1 is MNHEY and CDR2 is SVGEGT. This CDR3 comprises 13 residues. Trimming shortened V by 0 bases and J by 7 bases, and 7 bases separated the two germline ends. The CDR3 DNA sequence: TGTGCCAGCAGTTACTCGAACCTTAATGAGCAGTTCTTC. Its translation is CASSYSNLNEQFF.